What follows describes a single TCR beta chain. Its specificity is not known. The sample contains more than one DNA sequence encoding this CDR3. This specimen belongs to a study of long-term antiretroviral therapy in people with HIV. Study as a whole: Earliest sampling preceded the 2015 immediate-ART recommendation by about a decade.

Regarding the study as a whole: Diversity remained lower than transplant donor controls, even though it increased after ART. Absence of data on ART adherence, viral resistance or therapy changes was noted.

The CDR3 runs to 14 residues. Looked up from germline, CDR1 is LNHNV and CDR2 is YYDKDF (reference sequence). Trimming cost V 0 bases and J 4 bases, with 10 bases left between them. Survey-level immunoSEQ v3.0 assays were run. The repertoire was sequenced with immunoSEQ multiplex PCR; TCRdb's copy has only in-frame clones and lacks some. The sample gives about 30,000 clones, 95% of which show up once; 2.5% to 3.5% is in the top ten. Sequenced material: unsorted PBMCs, taken 5.3 years after starting antiretroviral therapy. The receptor comes from a man between 45 and 60 years old with HIV. V gene TRBV15 combines with J gene TRBJ2-7, with D possibly TRBD1 on 6 matching bases. The CDR3 DNA follows: TGTGCCACCAGCAGAGATAGGGGGACGTACGAGCAGTACTTC. This codes for CATSRDRGTYEQYF. The whole variable domain, remainder taken from reference TRBV15 and TRBJ2-7, is DAMVIQNPRYQVTQFGKPVTLSCSQTLNHNVMYWYQQKSSQAPKLLFHYYDKDFNNEADTPDNFQSRRPNTSFCFLDIRSPGLGDTAMYLCATSRDRGTYEQYFGPGTRLTVT.